The 26 T cell receptor beta chains presented below share a single source sample, sequenced in a study of PD-1 blockade in classical Hodgkin lymphoma. TCRdb's copy holds only in-frame clones and misses some; the assay was immunoSEQ multiplex PCR. This table holds about 110,000 clones, 70% to 90% found once. Each patient's relapse followed autologous stem cell transplantation, and brentuximab vedotin exposure varied. The material sequenced was peripheral blood mononuclear cells (PBMCs), taken before the second cycle of nivolumab. The origin of the receptors is a human donor with classical Hodgkin lymphoma.

This clone came up once. The gene calls are TRBV19 and TRBJ2-7; 9 bases fit TRBD1. The germline gives CDR1 LNHDA, CDR2 SQIVND (reference sequence). The CDR3 is made up of 18 amino acids. V lost 6 bases, J lost 4 bases, and 19 bases stayed unmatched. The CDR3 loop reads CASRGQGTGVPYHYEQYF. For the CDR3, the DNA is TGTGCCAGTAGGGGACAGGGTACAGGAGTCCCCTACCATTACGAGCAGTACTTC.

This chain connects TRBV4-3 to TRBJ1-3; no reliable D call. Germline assignment: CDR1 LGHNA and CDR2 YSLEER. Trimming left V 1 base short and J 0 bases short, with 7 bases between. The CDR3 sequence is 15 residues long. This CDR3 reads CASSQGTFSGNTIYF. In nucleotides, the CDR3 is TGCGCCAGCAGCCAAGGTACCTTCTCTGGAAACACCATATATTTT.

CDR3 sequence: CASSPVGNTEAFF. The CDR3 DNA is TGTGCCAGCTCACCGGTAGGGAACACTGAAGCTTTCTTT. V and J are TRBV18 and TRBJ1-1, with D unclear. Germline loops: CDR1 KGHSH, CDR2 LQKENI. With 3 bases removed from V and 1 base from J, the gap between germline ends came to 6 bases. This CDR3 is built from 13 residues.

About this clone: Other DNA sequences in the sample encode the same CDR3. The chain is built from TRBV27 and TRBJ2-7, with D possibly matching TRBD1 (5 bases). Germline-derived CDR1 and CDR2 are MNHEY and SMNVEV (reference sequence). CDR3 length: 14 amino acids. The ends were cut back, 3 bases at V and 2 bases at J, with 11 bases in the middle. The CDR3 DNA sequence: TGTGCCAGCAGTTTTGCTGGGGCTCCCTACGAGCAGTACTTC. This sequence encodes CASSFAGAPYEQYF.

The V and J genes are TRBV19 and TRBJ2-2; 9 bases are a match to TRBD2. The CDR3 runs to 15 residues. V shed 7 bases and J 7 bases; nucleotides not matched to a gene: 10. CDR1 and CDR2 (germline): LNHDA, SQIVND (reference sequence). CDR3 in DNA: TGTGCCAGTACCTTAGGCGGGAGGGCCTACGGGGAGCTGTTTTTT. Protein sequence: CASTLGGRAYGELFF. The full variable domain, in which reference TRBV19 and TRBJ2-2 provide the parts outside the CDR3, is DGGITQSPKYLFRKEGQNVTLSCEQNLNHDAMYWYRQDPGQGLRLIYYSQIVNDFQKGDIAEGYSVSREKKESFPLTVTSAQKNPTAFYLCASTLGGRAYGELFFGEGSRLTVL.

The gene calls are TRBV7-2 and TRBJ1-2, with D possibly being TRBD1 (5 bases). Germline V CDR1 and CDR2: SGHTA, FQGNSA. This CDR3 has 13 residues. V lost 5 bases and J lost 4, with 11 bases in between. The CDR3: CASSEGRLYGYTF. CDR3 sequence (DNA): TGTGCCAGCAGCGAGGGACGCCTCTATGGCTACACCTTC.

This chain uses TRBV7-6 with TRBJ2-2; D is unresolved. This CDR3 has 14 residues. The germline CDR1 and CDR2 sequences are SGHVS and FNYEAQ. V shed 5 bases and J shed 4 bases, with 11 bases lying between them. The CDR3 DNA follows: TGTGCCAGCAGCCCCGCTGTGGTCACCGGGGAGCTGTTTTTT. This translates into CASSPAVVTGELFF.

The J gene is TRBJ1-3, the V gene TRBV19; 7 bases are a match to TRBD1. Germline V gene data show CDR1 as LNHDA and CDR2 as SQIVND (reference sequence). The CDR3 contains 14 residues. J was trimmed by 4 bases and V by 4 bases; bases with no gene match: 4. CDR3 sequence: CASSKTGMGNTIYF. In DNA form, the CDR3 reads TGTGCCAGTAGTAAGACAGGGATGGGAAACACCATATATTTT.

J is TRBJ2-2 and V is TRBV29-1; TRBD1 might be the D (5 bases). Germline CDR1 is SQVTM and CDR2 is ANQGSEA. The length of the CDR3 is 11 residues. Trimming pared 4 bases from V and 5 bases from J, leaving 5 bases between. The CDR3 coding sequence is TGCAGCGTTGCAGGGACCGGGGAGCTGTTTTTT. This codes for CSVAGTGELFF.

This chain's CDR3 is CASRGWETQYF. The CDR3 DNA is TGTGCCAGCAGGGGGTGGGAGACCCAGTACTTC. The chain couples TRBV27 to TRBJ2-5; D gene uncertain. The CDR3 contains 11 residues. Trimming removed 6 bases from V and 5 bases from J, with 7 bases in between. Per germline, CDR1 MNHEY and CDR2 SMNVEV (reference sequence).

The chain has TRBV6-5 and TRBJ2-3; the match to TRBD1 covers 7 bases. V gave up 6 bases and J gave up 0 bases; unmatched junction bases: 3. Per germline, CDR1 MNHEY and CDR2 SVGAGI. The CDR3 contains 14 residues. The CDR3 protein is CASRTTGSTDTQYF. The DNA of the CDR3 is TGTGCCAGCAGGACGACAGGGAGCACAGATACGCAGTATTTT.

In DNA form, the CDR3 reads TGTGCCATCGGTGGGGCAGGGCGTAGAGAGTTGAATTCACCCCTCCACTTT. Encoded protein: CAIGGAGRRELNSPLHF. This chain joins TRBV28 and TRBJ1-6, with a tentative D call TRBD1 (5 bases). Germline loops: CDR1 MDHEN, CDR2 SYDVKM. The CDR3 contains 17 residues. Trimming pared 10 bases from V and 7 bases from J, leaving 26 bases between.

The chain carries TRBV9 and TRBJ1-1; D is possibly TRBD1 (5 bases). The CDR3 totals 16 residues. CDR1 and CDR2 (germline): SGDLS, YYNGEE. V lost 0 bases, J lost 1 base, and 13 bases lay in between. This CDR3 reads CASSVGVRGENTEAFF. The CDR3 DNA is TGTGCCAGCAGCGTAGGGGTACGGGGGGAGAACACTGAAGCTTTCTTT.

CDR3 amino acids: CASSGKRSTATDTQYF. For the CDR3, the DNA is TGTGCCAGCAGCGGAAAGCGGAGTACGGCCACAGATACGCAGTATTTT. This chain links TRBV7-8 with TRBJ2-3, with D possibly TRBD2 on 5 matching bases. This CDR3 spans 16 amino acids. CDR1 and CDR2 from the germline V gene are SGHVS and FQNEAQ. V was cut by 5 bases and J by 2 bases, with 17 bases left in between.

The genes are TRBV5-1 and TRBJ1-5, with no clear D. The germline gives CDR1 SGHRS, CDR2 YFSETQ. The CDR3 runs to 16 residues. V was trimmed by 0 bases and J by 5 bases, leaving 15 bases between them. DNA of the CDR3: TGCGCCAGCAGCTTGGCTACCGAAGAAAGGGATCAGCCCCAGCATTTT. This gives the protein CASSLATEERDQPQHF.

V is TRBV29-1 and J is TRBJ2-7; the D call may be TRBD1 or TRBD2 (5 bases each). The CDR3 contains 12 residues. Germline V gene data show CDR1 as SQVTM and CDR2 as ANQGSEA. Trimming cost V 3 bases and J 6 bases, with 12 bases left between them. The CDR3: CSVDRDVGEQYF. DNA for the CDR3: TGCAGCGTTGACAGGGACGTGGGCGAGCAGTACTTC.

CDR3: CASRPSGRGYEQYF. CDR3 DNA: TGTGCCAGTAGACCTAGCGGGAGGGGCTACGAGCAGTACTTC. The chain employs TRBV19 and TRBJ2-7; TRBD2 aligns across 12 bases. V lost 6 bases and J lost 3; bases outside the gene matches: 3. Germline V CDR1 and CDR2: LNHDA, SQIVND (reference sequence). This CDR3 is 14 amino acids long.

The chain has TRBV19 and TRBJ2-7; perhaps D is TRBD1 or TRBD2 (5 bases each). With 4 bases removed from V and 3 bases from J, the gap between germline ends came to 22 bases. Germline lookup yields CDR1 LNHDA and CDR2 SQIVND (reference sequence). The CDR3 totals 17 residues. The DNA for the CDR3 is TGTGCCAGTAGTAGGGGGAGTGGGGCCGGGCGCAACTACGAGCAGTACTTC. Translated: CASSRGSGAGRNYEQYF. The full variable domain, rest sourced from reference TRBV19 and TRBJ2-7, is DGGITQSPKYLFRKEGQNVTLSCEQNLNHDAMYWYRQDPGQGLRLIYYSQIVNDFQKGDIAEGYSVSREKKESFPLTVTSAQKNPTAFYLCASSRGSGAGRNYEQYFGPGTRLTVT.

The rearrangement uses TRBV28 and TRBJ2-2, with D maybe TRBD1 (5 bases). Germline V gene data show CDR1 as MDHEN and CDR2 as SYDVKM. V was cut by 7 bases and J by 7 bases, with 28 bases left in between. The CDR3 loop spans 18 amino acids. This CDR3 is CASISSRQISPYGGELFF. The CDR3 DNA follows: TGTGCCAGCATAAGTAGTCGACAGATAAGCCCCTATGGCGGGGAGCTGTTTTTT.

This sequence joins TRBV2 and TRBJ1-1; D gene uncertain. V lost 8 bases to trimming and J lost 3 bases, with 13 bases between them. Germline V gene data show CDR1 as SNHLY and CDR2 as FYNNEI. CDR3 length: 13 residues. The CDR3 protein is CASQRREDTEAFF. The CDR3 DNA reads TGTGCCAGCCAGCGGAGGGAGGACACTGAAGCTTTCTTT. Full variable domain (rest looked up from reference TRBV2 and TRBJ1-1): EPEVTQTPSHQVTQMGQEVILRCVPISNHLYFYWYRQILGQKVEFLVSFYNNEISEKSEIFDDQFSVERPDGSNFTLKIRSTKLEDSAMYFCASQRREDTEAFFGQGTRLTVV.

This rearrangement joins TRBV30 to TRBJ2-3, with TRBD1 matching 8 bases. There are 15 residues in the CDR3. Per the germline V gene, CDR1 is GTSNPN and CDR2 is SVGIG (reference sequence). V dropped 1 base and J dropped 4; count of bases not matched to a gene: 7. The CDR3 DNA is TGTGCCTGGAGTGGAAGGACAGGGACCGCAGATACGCAGTATTTT. Translating it yields CAWSGRTGTADTQYF. The full variable domain, rest sourced from reference TRBV30 and TRBJ2-3, is SQTIHQWPATLVQPVGSPLSLECTVEGTSNPNLYWYRQAAGRGLQLLFYSVGIGQISSEVPQNLSASRPQDRQFILSSKKLLLSDSGFYLCAWSGRTGTADTQYFGPGTRLTVL.

The rearrangement links TRBV6-5 to TRBJ1-1; D remains unclear. CDR1 and CDR2 from the germline V gene are MNHEY and SVGAGI. CDR3 length equals 13 residues. V was clipped by 4 bases and J by 2 bases, with 8 bases between them. CDR3 residues: CASSFDVNTEAFF. The CDR3 DNA reads TGTGCCAGCAGTTTTGACGTAAACACTGAAGCTTTCTTT.

The gene calls are TRBV11-2 and TRBJ2-7, with 8 nucleotides matching TRBD1. Germline CDR1 reads SGHAT; CDR2 reads FQNNGV. The CDR3 is 14 residues long. V shed 4 bases, J shed 1 base, and the junction held 3 bases outside the gene matches. Here the CDR3 reads CASSWTGPSYEQYF. CDR3 sequence (DNA): TGTGCCAGCAGCTGGACAGGGCCATCCTACGAGCAGTACTTC.

The chain recombines TRBV29-1 with TRBJ2-7; D unresolved. The CDR3 spans 13 residues. Looked up from germline, CDR1 is SQVTM and CDR2 is ANQGSEA. Trimming took 7 bases from V and 6 from J, leaving 19 bases between them. The CDR3 reads CSGSEGFASEQYF. The CDR3 DNA reads as TGCAGCGGTTCGGAAGGGTTCGCCTCCGAGCAGTACTTC.

CDR3 sequence reads: CASSAYRGTTDTQYF. Written as DNA, the CDR3 is TGTGCCAGCAGCGCCTACAGGGGAACCACAGATACGCAGTATTTT. This chain connects TRBV9 to TRBJ2-3; TRBD1 matches 7 bases. Looked up from germline, CDR1 is SGDLS and CDR2 is YYNGEE. This CDR3 is built from 15 residues. V lost 3 bases to trimming and J lost 2 bases; unmatched junction nucleotides: 6.

The V call is TRBV15, the J call TRBJ1-2, with 9 bases fitting TRBD1. This CDR3 has 16 amino acids. Germline CDR1 and CDR2: LNHNV and YYDKDF (reference sequence). J was trimmed by 5 bases and V by 0 bases; bases with no gene match: 7. CDR3 sequence: CATSRDRTGTGYGYTF. DNA of the CDR3: TGTGCCACCAGCAGAGATCGGACCGGGACAGGGTATGGCTACACCTTC.